This is a list of T cell receptor beta chains from one sample in a study of response to subunit inactivated influenza vaccine. TCRdb called the RT-PCR reads again in MiXCR, with one record for every CDR3 protein. The sample comprises roughly 550,000 distinct CDR3 sequences, roughly a quarter of which are singletons, and approximately 2.9% rests with the top ten. These data were likewise used in another study, on T cells expressing NK-cell markers.

Sequencing was performed on CD4+ T cells sorted from PBMCs, taken less than 13 days after vaccination. These receptors were obtained from a man in his fifties or sixties who received an inactivated influenza vaccine. The CDR3 runs from the conserved cysteine through the conserved F or W. The D gene is left open where the match is weak. Expanded clones get a size class; other rows say once, few or many, or leave the size out.

D: -
V: TRBV4-3
length: 16
J: TRBJ2-7
size: -
CDR3: CASSQESFDRSYEQYF
DNA: TGCGCCAGCAGCCAAGAAAGTTTCGACAGATCCTACGAGCAGTACTTC

D: TRBD2
V: TRBV7-9
length: 14
J: TRBJ2-5
size: -
CDR3: CASSSTSGKETQYF
DNA: TGTGCCAGCAGCTCGACTAGCGGTAAAGAGACCCAGTACTTC

D: -
V: TRBV9
length: 15
J: TRBJ2-3
size: -
CDR3: CASSPATSSTDTQYF
DNA: TGTGCCAGCAGCCCCGCCACGTCTAGCACAGATACGCAGTATTTT

D: -
V: TRBV5-6
length: 14
J: TRBJ2-1
size: -
CDR3: CASSPVGQVYEQFF
DNA: TGTGCCAGCAGCCCGGTCGGGCAGGTCTATGAGCAGTTCTTC

D: -
V: TRBV20-1
length: 12
J: TRBJ2-1
size: -
CDR3: CSARQRVNEQFF
DNA: TGCAGTGCTAGACAAAGGGTGAATGAGCAGTTCTTC

D: -
V: TRBV11-1
length: 13
J: TRBJ2-1
size: -
CDR3: CASSSTPRVEQFF
DNA: TGTGCCAGCAGCTCAACTCCCAGGGTAGAGCAGTTCTTC

D: -
V: TRBV6-2/TRBV6-3
length: 15
J: TRBJ2-7
size: -
CDR3: CASSSPSGGGYEQYF
DNA: TGTGCCAGCAGTAGCCCCTCCGGAGGGGGGTACGAGCAGTACTTC

D: TRBD1
V: TRBV6-2/TRBV6-3
length: 14
J: TRBJ1-1
size: -
CDR3: CASGKGQVNTEAFF
DNA: TGTGCCAGCGGTAAAGGACAGGTGAACACTGAAGCTTTCTTT

D: -
V: TRBV11-1
length: 18
J: TRBJ1-2
size: few
CDR3: CASSKSAGTGRWKYGYTF
DNA: TGTGCCAGCAGCAAATCCGCCGGGACCGGCCGATGGAAATATGGCTACACCTTC

D: -
V: TRBV11-2
length: 18
J: TRBJ2-5
size: -
CDR3: CASSLEGKGGTKRETQYF
DNA: TGTGCCAGCAGCTTAGAGGGTAAAGGGGGAACTAAAAGAGAGACCCAGTACTTC

D: -
V: TRBV25-1
length: 15
J: TRBJ2-2
size: few
CDR3: CASSERLTNTGELFF
DNA: TGTGCCAGCAGTGAACGGTTGACAAACACCGGGGAGCTGTTTTTT

D: -
V: TRBV6-5
length: 15
J: TRBJ2-5
size: -
CDR3: CASSYSKGGTETQYF
DNA: TGTGCCAGCAGTTACTCAAAGGGGGGGACAGAGACCCAGTACTTC

D: -
V: TRBV15
length: 12
J: TRBJ2-3
size: -
CDR3: CATSRKTDTQYF
DNA: TGTGCCACCAGCAGAAAAACAGATACGCAGTATTTT

D: TRBD2
V: TRBV10-3
length: 13
J: TRBJ2-3
size: many
CDR3: CAISGSSGGTQYF
DNA: TGTGCCATCAGTGGATCTAGCGGGGGGACGCAGTATTTT

D: TRBD1
V: TRBV7-9
length: 15
J: TRBJ2-7
size: -
CDR3: CASSGWTGYTYEQYF
DNA: TGTGCCAGCAGCGGGTGGACAGGGTATACCTACGAGCAGTACTTC

D: TRBD2
V: TRBV7-8
length: 17
J: TRBJ2-3
size: few
CDR3: CASSPRLTSGGADTQYF
DNA: TGTGCCAGCAGCCCACGCCTCACTAGCGGGGGGGCAGATACGCAGTATTTT

D: TRBD1
V: TRBV3-1
length: 14
J: TRBJ1-1
size: few
CDR3: CASSPGQSLTEAFF
DNA: TGTGCCAGCAGCCCGGGACAGTCGCTCACTGAAGCTTTCTTT

D: -
V: TRBV5-4
length: 14
J: TRBJ2-1
size: -
CDR3: CASSSKLAGNEQFF
DNA: TGTGCCAGCAGCTCCAAACTAGCAGGGAATGAGCAGTTCTTC

D: -
V: TRBV19
length: 11
J: TRBJ2-3
size: -
CDR3: CATQNTDTQYF
DNA: TGTGCCACCCAGAACACAGATACGCAGTATTTT

D: -
V: TRBV28
length: 11
J: TRBJ2-1
size: -
CDR3: CASRMSERQFF
DNA: TGTGCCAGCAGGATGTCCGAGCGGCAGTTCTTC

D: -
V: TRBV5-1
length: 15
J: TRBJ1-6
size: -
CDR3: CASSWGPTTSSPLHF
DNA: TGCGCCAGCAGCTGGGGACCAACTACATCTTCACCCCTCCACTTT

D: TRBD1
V: TRBV28
length: 15
J: TRBJ2-1
size: few
CDR3: CASRTPQGWFRKQFF
DNA: TGTGCCAGCCGAACCCCACAGGGGTGGTTCCGTAAGCAGTTCTTC

D: -
V: TRBV12-3/TRBV12-4
length: 14
J: TRBJ1-2
size: -
CDR3: CASSARQINYGYTF
DNA: TGTGCCAGCAGTGCGCGACAGATTAACTATGGCTACACCTTC

D: -
V: TRBV5-5
length: 15
J: TRBJ1-6
size: -
CDR3: CASSPPRAGNSPLHF
DNA: TGTGCCAGCAGCCCTCCCCGGGCGGGGAATTCACCCCTCCACTTT

D: -
V: TRBV4-3
length: 15
J: TRBJ2-3
size: -
CDR3: CASSQARVRPDTQYF
DNA: TGCGCCAGCAGCCAAGCCCGGGTTAGACCAGATACGCAGTATTTT

D: -
V: TRBV21-1
length: 15
J: TRBJ1-2
size: -
CDR3: CASSNPLKDSYGYTF
DNA: TGTGCCAGCAGCAACCCCCTGAAGGACAGCTATGGCTACACCTTC

D: TRBD1
V: TRBV28
length: 13
J: TRBJ1-6
size: -
CDR3: CASRPGTETTLHF
DNA: TGTGCCAGCAGACCCGGGACAGAAACAACCCTCCACTTT

D: TRBD2
V: TRBV7-2
length: 13
J: TRBJ2-5
size: -
CDR3: CASRPSGTETQYF
DNA: TGTGCCAGCAGGCCCAGCGGGACAGAGACCCAGTACTTC

D: TRBD2
V: TRBV7-2
length: 15
J: TRBJ2-1
size: many
CDR3: CASNRRPGGINEQFF
DNA: TGTGCCAGCAACCGAAGACCGGGAGGAATAAATGAGCAGTTCTTC

D: TRBD1
V: TRBV2
length: 13
J: TRBJ2-3
size: -
CDR3: CARSGQGRNTQYF
DNA: TGTGCCAGATCGGGACAGGGAAGAAATACGCAGTATTTT

D: TRBD2
V: TRBV7-2
length: 16
J: TRBJ2-1
size: few
CDR3: CASSLVGGFLYNEQFF
DNA: TGTGCCAGCAGCTTGGTGGGGGGGTTCCTCTACAATGAGCAGTTCTTC

D: -
V: TRBV7-9
length: 16
J: TRBJ2-7
size: -
CDR3: CASSLGGSGSSYEQYF
DNA: TGTGCCAGCAGCTTGGGGGGTAGCGGAAGCTCCTACGAGCAGTACTTC

D: TRBD2
V: TRBV20-1
length: 13
J: TRBJ2-5
size: -
CDR3: CSAGGSLQETQYF
DNA: TGCAGTGCCGGCGGGAGCCTCCAAGAGACCCAGTACTTC

D: TRBD1
V: TRBV5-1
length: 16
J: TRBJ2-2
size: many
CDR3: CASSTGAGTGIGELFF
DNA: TGCGCCAGCAGCACGGGAGCCGGGACAGGGATCGGGGAGCTGTTTTTT

D: TRBD1
V: TRBV28
length: 13
J: TRBJ2-7
size: -
CDR3: CASSTRTGSKQYF
DNA: TGTGCCAGCAGTACACGGACAGGGAGCAAGCAGTACTTC

D: -
V: TRBV12-3/TRBV12-4
length: 14
J: TRBJ2-5
size: few
CDR3: CASSLDSKRETQYF
DNA: TGTGCCAGCAGTCTGGACAGTAAGAGGGAGACCCAGTACTTC

D: TRBD2
V: TRBV11-2
length: 16
J: TRBJ2-2
size: -
CDR3: CASSLSGGARTGELFF
DNA: TGTGCCAGCAGCTTGAGCGGGGGGGCGAGGACCGGGGAGCTGTTTTTT

D: -
V: TRBV2
length: 14
J: TRBJ2-7
size: few
CDR3: CASHYTRRLYEQYF
DNA: TGTGCCAGCCACTATACCAGGAGACTCTACGAGCAGTACTTC

D: TRBD1
V: TRBV10-1
length: 17
J: TRBJ1-1
size: -
CDR3: CASSDRRHGQGAYEAFF
DNA: TGCGCCAGCAGTGACCGACGACATGGACAGGGGGCTTATGAAGCTTTCTTT

D: TRBD2
V: TRBV7-3
length: 16
J: TRBJ2-3
size: few
CDR3: CASSPLAGEVTDTQYF
DNA: TGTGCCAGCAGCCCCTTAGCGGGAGAAGTCACAGATACGCAGTATTTT

D: -
V: TRBV7-2
length: 16
J: TRBJ2-1
size: -
CDR3: CASSLIRGDTYNEQFF
DNA: TGTGCCAGCAGCTTAATCCGGGGCGACACCTACAATGAGCAGTTCTTC

D: -
V: TRBV11-3
length: 12
J: TRBJ2-1
size: -
CDR3: CASSFGRDEQFF
DNA: TGTGCCAGCAGCTTTGGGCGGGATGAGCAGTTCTTC

D: -
V: TRBV7-9
length: 16
J: TRBJ2-1
size: -
CDR3: CASSLDLGLSYNEQFF
DNA: TGTGCCAGCAGCTTAGATTTGGGGCTGTCATACAATGAGCAGTTCTTC

D: TRBD1
V: TRBV6-2/TRBV6-3
length: 12
J: TRBJ2-3
size: few
CDR3: CASRTGGDTQYF
DNA: TGTGCCAGCAGGACAGGGGGAGATACGCAGTATTTT

D: TRBD1
V: TRBV6-1
length: 16
J: TRBJ1-5
size: -
CDR3: CASTLRGQASNQPQHF
DNA: TGTGCCAGCACCCTACGCGGACAGGCTAGCAATCAGCCCCAGCATTTT

D: -
V: TRBV3-1
length: 15
J: TRBJ1-5
size: once
CDR3: CATSQGGSGNQPQHF
DNA: TGTGCCACCTCCCAGGGAGGATCAGGCAATCAGCCCCAGCATTTT

D: TRBD2
V: TRBV13
length: 18
J: TRBJ2-1
size: -
CDR3: CASSLVELAGWPENEQFF
DNA: TGTGCCAGCAGCTTAGTTGAACTAGCGGGATGGCCGGAGAATGAGCAGTTCTTC

D: -
V: TRBV7-2
length: 12
J: TRBJ2-2
size: few
CDR3: CASRPATLELFF
DNA: TGTGCCAGCAGGCCAGCTACCCTAGAGCTGTTTTTT

D: -
V: TRBV15
length: 16
J: TRBJ1-5
size: few
CDR3: CATSRTQGLGGGAQHF
DNA: TGTGCCACCAGCAGAACACAGGGACTGGGCGGAGGGGCCCAGCATTTT

D: -
V: TRBV20-1
length: 13
J: TRBJ2-5
size: few
CDR3: CSALTARGETQYF
DNA: TGCAGTGCGCTTACTGCGAGGGGAGAGACCCAGTACTTC

D: -
V: TRBV6-5
length: 16
J: TRBJ1-6
size: many
CDR3: CASSYDWKSYNSPLHF
DNA: TGTGCCAGCAGTTACGATTGGAAGTCCTATAATTCACCCCTCCACTTT

D: -
V: TRBV7-9
length: 16
J: TRBJ2-1
size: few
CDR3: CASSPRFLGSYNEQFF
DNA: TGTGCCAGCAGCCCCCGGTTTCTGGGCTCCTACAATGAGCAGTTCTTC

D: -
V: TRBV6-5
length: 16
J: TRBJ2-6
size: few
CDR3: CASSYSILSGANVLTF
DNA: TGTGCCAGCAGTTACTCGATTCTCTCTGGGGCCAACGTCCTGACTTTC

D: -
V: TRBV5-6
length: 13
J: TRBJ2-3
size: -
CDR3: CASSLIELVAQYF
DNA: TGTGCCAGCAGCTTGATAGAATTAGTGGCGCAGTATTTT

D: -
V: TRBV7-8
length: 14
J: TRBJ2-1
size: -
CDR3: CASSSHGEAEEQFF
DNA: TGTGCCAGCTCCTCTCACGGGGAGGCAGAAGAGCAGTTCTTC

D: -
V: TRBV4-1
length: 18
J: TRBJ1-4
size: -
CDR3: CASSRTITGSAANEKLFF
DNA: TGCGCCAGCAGCCGGACTATTACCGGGTCCGCGGCTAATGAAAAACTGTTTTTT

D: TRBD1
V: TRBV29-1
length: 14
J: TRBJ2-1
size: many
CDR3: CSVRIGGQGNEQFF
DNA: TGCAGCGTTAGGATAGGGGGCCAGGGCAATGAGCAGTTCTTC